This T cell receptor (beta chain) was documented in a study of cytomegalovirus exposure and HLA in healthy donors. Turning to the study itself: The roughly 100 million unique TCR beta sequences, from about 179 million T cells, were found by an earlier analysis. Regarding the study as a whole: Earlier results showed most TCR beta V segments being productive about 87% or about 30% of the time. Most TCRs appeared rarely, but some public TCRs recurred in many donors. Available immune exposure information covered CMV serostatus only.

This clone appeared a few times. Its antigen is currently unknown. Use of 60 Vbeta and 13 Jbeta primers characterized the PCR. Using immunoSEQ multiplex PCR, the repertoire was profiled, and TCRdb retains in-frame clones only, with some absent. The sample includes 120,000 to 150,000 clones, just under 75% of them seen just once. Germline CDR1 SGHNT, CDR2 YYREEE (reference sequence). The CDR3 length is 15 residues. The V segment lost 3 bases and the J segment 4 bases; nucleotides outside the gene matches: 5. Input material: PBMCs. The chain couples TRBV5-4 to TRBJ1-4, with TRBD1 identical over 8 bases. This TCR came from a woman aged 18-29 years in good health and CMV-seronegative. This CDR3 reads CASSSDRGVNEKLFF. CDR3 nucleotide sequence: TGTGCCAGCAGCTCCGACAGGGGCGTTAATGAAAAACTGTTTTTT.